This note documents a single T cell receptor beta chain sequence. Its antigen is as yet unknown. CDR1 SNHLY and CDR2 FYNNEI come from the germline V gene. Germline trimming cut 2 bases from V and 3 bases from J; bases unmatched to any gene: 6. CDR3 size: 15 residues. Specified time point: newly diagnosed GD, antithyroid drugs for less than 3 months. PBMC RNA was the source of the TCR library. It was by American Thyroid Association guidelines that Graves' disease was diagnosed. Construction of TCR beta libraries relied on iRepertoire HTBI primers and on Arm-PCR targeting CDR3 regions. Per the original data handling: Across the samples, identification revealed 60 to 75 TRBV and roughly 13 TRBJ segments. One entry per CDR3 protein, called by TCRdb with MiXCR from the multiplex PCR reads. These V and J calls are TCRdb output, not the study's own analysis. The repertoire holds approximately 300,000 distinct CDR3 sequences, with about a sixth as singletons.

The data were obtained in a study of regulatory T cells in long-lasting Graves disease. Study-level results: Graves' patients with persistent disease showed TCR diversity lower than patients newly diagnosed. Clonotypes that were public and shared totalled fewer than 3,500 in persistent patients versus 750 to 1,000 in new patients.

The clonotype comes from a female donor with Graves disease. The source was peripheral blood mononuclear cells (PBMCs), collected at new diagnosis, from a patient treated with antithyroid drugs. The V and J genes are TRBV2 and TRBJ2-5, with 7 bases identical to TRBD2. The CDR3 protein is CASSERRGGEETQYF. The CDR3 coding sequence is TGTGCCAGCAGTGAAAGGAGGGGAGGGGAAGAGACCCAGTACTTC.